This note documents a single T cell receptor beta chain sequence. The data belong to a study of control samples from healthy donors and cancer patients. The table came from immunoSEQ multiplex PCR; TCRdb's copy has only in-frame clones and leaves some out. The profile shows about 150,000 clones, 94% of them singletons. The sequenced material came from blood. This TCR came from a man aged 35 to 55 in good health.

The DNA of the CDR3 is TGTGCCAGCAGTGAACAGGGAAGAGGTCAGCCCCAGCATTTT. Protein sequence: CASSEQGRGQPQHF. This chain links TRBV2 with TRBJ1-5; maybe TRBD1 (5 bases). The ends were cut back, 2 bases at V and 6 bases at J, with 11 bases in the middle. In germline, CDR1 is SNHLY, CDR2 FYNNEI. The CDR3 covers 14 residues.